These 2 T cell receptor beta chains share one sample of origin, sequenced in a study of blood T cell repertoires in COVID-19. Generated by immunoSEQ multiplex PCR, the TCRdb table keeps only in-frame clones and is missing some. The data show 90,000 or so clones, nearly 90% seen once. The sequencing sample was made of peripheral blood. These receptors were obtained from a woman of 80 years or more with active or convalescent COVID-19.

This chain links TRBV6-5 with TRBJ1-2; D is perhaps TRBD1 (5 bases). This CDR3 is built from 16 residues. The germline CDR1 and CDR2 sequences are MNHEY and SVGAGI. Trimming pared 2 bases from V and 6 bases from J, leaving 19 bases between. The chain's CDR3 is CASSYRKGIRHDGYTF. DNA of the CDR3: TGTGCCAGCAGTTACCGGAAGGGGATCCGGCACGATGGCTACACCTTC.

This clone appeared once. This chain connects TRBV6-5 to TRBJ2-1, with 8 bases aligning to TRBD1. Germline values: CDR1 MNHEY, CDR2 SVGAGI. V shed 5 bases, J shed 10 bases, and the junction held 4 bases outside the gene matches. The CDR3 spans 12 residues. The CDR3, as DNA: TGTGCCAGCAGTACAGGGGGAGGCGAGCAGTTCTTC. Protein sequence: CASSTGGGEQFF.